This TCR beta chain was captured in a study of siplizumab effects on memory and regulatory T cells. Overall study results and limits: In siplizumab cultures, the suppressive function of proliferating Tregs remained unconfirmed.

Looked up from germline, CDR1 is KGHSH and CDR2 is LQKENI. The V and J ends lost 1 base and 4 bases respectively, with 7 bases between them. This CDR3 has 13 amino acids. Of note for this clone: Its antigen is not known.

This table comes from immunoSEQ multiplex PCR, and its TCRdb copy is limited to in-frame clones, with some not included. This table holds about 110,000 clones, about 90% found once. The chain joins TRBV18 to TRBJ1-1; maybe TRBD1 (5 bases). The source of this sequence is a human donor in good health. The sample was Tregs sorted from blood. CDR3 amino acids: CASSPQRGTEAFF. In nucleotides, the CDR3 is TGTGCCAGCTCACCACAGAGGGGCACTGAAGCTTTCTTT.